Each of the 11 T cell receptor delta chains below was sequenced from the same sample in a study of gamma-delta T cells after stem cell transplantation (TCRdb year 2016). The library was generated by RT-PCR. The listed sequencing device is Illumina MiSeq. TCRdb processed the public reads again with the CATT caller, after which rows with matching DNA were combined. This sample holds 2,000 or so delta-chain clones; over 11% were observed only once. The ten top clones hold approximately 30% of the sample. Specimen: gamma-delta T cells. The source of these receptors is a human donor. It is not recorded whose cells these are; they may come from a transplant donor.

This clone was counted between two and nine times. CDR3 DNA: TGTGCCTGTGACTTTATACTGGGAGGCACCGATAAACTCATCTTT. Residues: CACDFILGGTDKLIF. V usage is TRDV2 and J usage is TRDJ1; D may be TRDD3 (6 bases). The germline gives CDR1 GEAIGNYY, CDR2 EKD. The CDR3 is 15 amino acids. V lost 3 bases, J lost 1 base, and 14 bases lay in between.

This clone counts as large. The chain uses TRDV2 and TRDJ1, with TRDD3 matching 8 bases. The V and J ends lost 0 bases and 0 bases, in that order; junction bases with no gene match: 8. Germline assignment: CDR1 GEAIGNYY and CDR2 EKD. The CDR3 sequence is 17 residues long. The CDR3 spells CACDTVVGYAYTDKLIF. As DNA, the CDR3 is TGTGCCTGTGACACCGTTGTGGGATACGCATACACCGATAAACTCATCTTT.

This clone was found a few times. A read error likely explains this, since a far larger clone differs by one base. Other nucleotide sequences from this sample produce the same CDR3. V and J are TRDV2 and TRDJ1; D is unresolved. Trimming cost V 1 base and J 0 bases, with 29 bases left between them. Germline lookup yields CDR1 GEAIGNYY and CDR2 EKD. The CDR3 runs to 21 residues. The CDR3 DNA reads as TGTGCCTGTGACACTCTGGACTTGGCCGGGCACCTCGCTACCGACACCGATAAACTCATCTTT. It translates to CACDTLDLAGHLATDTDKLIF.

Only a few counts were recorded for this clone. The chain employs TRDV2 and TRDJ1; 7 bases are shared with TRDD3. CDR1 is GEAIGNYY and CDR2 is EKD in the germline V gene. The CDR3 contains 17 residues. The junction had 12 bases not matched to a gene; V was cut back by 0 bases and J by 3 bases. Here the CDR3 DNA reads TGTGCCTGTGACACCGTTCAGCCTGGGGGTAATTCCGATAAACTCATCTTT. Protein sequence: CACDTVQPGGNSDKLIF.

This clone was counted between two and nine times. A read error may account for a junction end that differs from germline. V and J are TRDV2 and TRDJ2; D may be TRDD2 (5 bases). CDR3 size: 19 residues. CDR1 GEAIGNYY and CDR2 EKD come from the germline V gene. The CDR3 DNA is TGTGCCTGTGACACGCTCCTTCGGCCTGTGTCCTCTTTTACAGCACACCTCTTCTTT. As protein: CACDTLLRPVSSFTAHLFF.

This clone came up once. The chain joins TRDV2 to TRDJ1; TRDD3 matches 11 bases. The J gene is not listed in TCRdb, so it was assigned here from a DNA match to germline. This CDR3 comprises 17 residues. Germline lookup yields CDR1 GEAIGNYY and CDR2 EKD. With 0 bases clipped from V and 5 bases from J, the junction kept 10 bases outside the gene matches. Here the CDR3 reads CACDTMDGGYVGDKLIF. The CDR3 DNA reads TGTGCCTGTGACACCATGGATGGGGGATACGTGGGGGATAAACTCATCTTT.

This clone was counted a few times. This chain joins TRDV2 and TRDJ1; 8 nucleotides align to TRDD3. Germline matching of the DNA provided the J gene here, since TCRdb leaves it blank. CDR1 and CDR2 (germline): GEAIGNYY, EKD. After removal of 0 bases from V and 1 base from J, the junction contained 12 bases not matched to a gene. CDR3 length: 18 amino acids. The CDR3 spells CACDTMRTRDTPTDKLIF. DNA for the CDR3: TGTGCCTGTGACACCATGCGTACTAGGGATACGCCCACCGATAAACTCATCTTT.

The chain couples TRDV3 to TRDJ1, with 7 bases fitting TRDD3. TCRdb lists no J gene, so it was determined here by aligning the DNA to germline. Germline assignment: CDR1 TVYSNPD and CDR2 GDNSRS (reference sequence). V gave up 4 bases and J gave up 5 bases; unmatched junction bases: 16. The CDR3 extends over 15 amino acids. Written as DNA, the CDR3 is TGTGCCTACTCGGGGGGATGTAACGGGGGGGATAAACTCATCTTT. Its protein is CAYSGGCNGGDKLIF.

This clone was seen only a few times. At one end, the junction sequence differs from germline, possibly due to a read error. The chain has TRDV2 and TRDJ3, with 8 bases aligning to TRDD3. The germline V gene has CDR1 GEAIGNYY and CDR2 EKD. The CDR3 is 20 amino acids. As DNA, the CDR3 is TGTGCCTGTGCCACCGTCGATACCGGGGGATACTCCTGGGACACCCGACAGATGTTTTTC. It translates to CACATVDTGGYSWDTRQMFF.

This clone is classed as medium-sized. The same CDR3 can be traced to other DNA sequences in this sample. The rearrangement uses TRDV2 and TRDJ1; 7 bases map to TRDD3. Germline V gives CDR1 GEAIGNYY, CDR2 EKD. CDR3 size: 14 residues. V lost 3 bases, J lost 0 bases, and 3 bases stayed unmatched. The DNA of the CDR3 is TGTGCCTGTGACCCTTGGGGGAACACCGATAAACTCATCTTT. It is translated as CACDPWGNTDKLIF.

The table lists this clone with a count of one. The chain recombines TRDV2 with TRDJ1; TRDD3 matches 8 bases. As TCRdb names no J gene, one was assigned here on the basis of a DNA match to germline. The germline V gene has CDR1 GEAIGNYY and CDR2 EKD. The CDR3 contains 23 residues. The trim removed 0 bases at V and 0 bases at J, leaving 26 bases unmatched. The CDR3 DNA reads TGTGCCTGTGACACCGTGGCTAGGGCCACCAACGTACTGGGGGCCCTGTACACCGATAAACTCATCTTT. Its protein is CACDTVARATNVLGALYTDKLIF.